This T cell receptor beta chain is from a study of vaccination and CD4 T cells after COVID-19. Study overall: Once diagnosed, patients had post-COVID samples drawn a median approximately 100 days later (range 35 to 161). Researchers treated cells with overlapping spike peptides taken from SARS-CoV-2, HCoV-NL63, HCoV-OC43 and HCoV-229E.

Treatment: approximately 9-day PBMC culture with coronavirus spike peptide pools or control peptides (ViraFEST assay). ViraFEST used peptide pools to expand antigen-specific T cells before TCR sequencing. Cells were cultured for roughly 9 days, and then CD4+ T cells were isolated by negative selection. Trimming left V 6 bases short and J 8 bases short, with 19 bases between. CDR3 size: 14 residues. In germline, CDR1 is MDHEN, CDR2 SYDVKM. In the case of this clonotype: Antigen unknown.

The assay that was used to sequence DNA from cultured CD4+ T cells was the Oncomine TCR Beta short-read assay. TCRdb ran MiXCR on the PCR reads and lists one entry per CDR3 protein. The sample consists of about 20,000 distinct CDR3 sequences, roughly half of them appearing once. The sequenced material came from CD4+ T cells from blood, cultured in vitro. The chain couples TRBV28 to TRBJ1-2; D is possibly TRBD1 (6 bases). This sequence was found in a human donor who had recovered from COVID-19. CDR3 amino acids: CASRTSGRGDGYTF. The CDR3 nucleotides read TGTGCCAGCAGGACTTCGGGCAGGGGAGACGGCTACACCTTC.